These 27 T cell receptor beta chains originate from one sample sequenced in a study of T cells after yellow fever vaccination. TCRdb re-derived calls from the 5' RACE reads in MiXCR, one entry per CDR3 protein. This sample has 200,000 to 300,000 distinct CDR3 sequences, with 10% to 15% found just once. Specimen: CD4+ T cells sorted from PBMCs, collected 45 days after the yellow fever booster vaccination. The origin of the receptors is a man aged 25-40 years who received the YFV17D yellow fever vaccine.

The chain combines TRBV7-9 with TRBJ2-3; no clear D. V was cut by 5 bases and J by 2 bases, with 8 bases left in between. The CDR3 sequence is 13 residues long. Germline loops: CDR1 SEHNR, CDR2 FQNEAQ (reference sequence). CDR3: CASSLLYTDTQYF. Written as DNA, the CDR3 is TGTGCCAGCAGCCTCCTCTACACAGATACGCAGTATTTT. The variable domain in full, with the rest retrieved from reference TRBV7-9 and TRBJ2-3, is DTGVSQNPRHKITKRGQNVTFRCDPISEHNRLYWYRQTLGQGPEFLTYFQNEAQLEKSRLLSDRFSAERPKGSFSTLEIQRTEQGDSAMYLCASSLLYTDTQYFGPGTRLTVL.

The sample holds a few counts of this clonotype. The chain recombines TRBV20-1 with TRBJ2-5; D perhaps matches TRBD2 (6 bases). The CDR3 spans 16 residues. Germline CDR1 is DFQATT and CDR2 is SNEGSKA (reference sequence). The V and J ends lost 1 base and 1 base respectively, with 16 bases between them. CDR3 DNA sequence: TGCAGTGCTAGAGGGGTAGCGGCCAAGACCCAAGAGACCCAGTACTTC. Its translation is CSARGVAAKTQETQYF.

The CDR3 region has the DNA TGCAGTGCTAGGGACCGACGAACTACCGGGGAGCTGTTTTTT. This encodes CSARDRRTTGELFF. The V call is TRBV20-1, the J call TRBJ2-2; D is uncertain. Germline V gene lookup returns CDR1 DFQATT and CDR2 SNEGSKA (reference sequence). V was shortened by 3 bases and J by 5 bases, with 13 bases between the two germline ends. The CDR3 is 14 residues long.

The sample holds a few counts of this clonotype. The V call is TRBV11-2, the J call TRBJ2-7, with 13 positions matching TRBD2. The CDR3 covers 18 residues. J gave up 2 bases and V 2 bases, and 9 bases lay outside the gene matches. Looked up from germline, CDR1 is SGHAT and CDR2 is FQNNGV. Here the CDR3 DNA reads TGTGCCAGCAGCTTACTGAGGACTAGCGGGAGTCCGACCTACGAGCAGTACTTC. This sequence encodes CASSLLRTSGSPTYEQYF. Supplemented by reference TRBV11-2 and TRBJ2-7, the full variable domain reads EAGVAQSPRYKIIEKRQSVAFWCNPISGHATLYWYQQILGQGPKLLIQFQNNGVVDDSQLPKDRFSAERLKGVDSTLKIQPAKLEDSAVYLCASSLLRTSGSPTYEQYFGPGTRLTVT.

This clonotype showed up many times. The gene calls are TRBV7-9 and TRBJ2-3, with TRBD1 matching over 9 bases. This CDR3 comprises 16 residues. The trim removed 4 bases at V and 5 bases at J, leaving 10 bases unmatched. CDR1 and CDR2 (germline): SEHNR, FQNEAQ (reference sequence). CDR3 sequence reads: CASSSGQGNRRDTQYF. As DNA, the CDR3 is TGTGCCAGCAGCTCCGGACAGGGGAATCGTCGAGATACGCAGTATTTT.

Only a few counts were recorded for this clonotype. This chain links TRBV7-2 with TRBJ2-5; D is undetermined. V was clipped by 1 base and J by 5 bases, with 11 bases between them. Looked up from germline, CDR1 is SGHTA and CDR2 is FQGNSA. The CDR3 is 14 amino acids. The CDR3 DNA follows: TGTGCCAGCAGCTTAGTATCTATGCGGGAGACCCAGTACTTC. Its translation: CASSLVSMRETQYF.

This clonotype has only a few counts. The CDR3 nucleotides read TGTGCCACCAGAGATAGCAGCGGGAGTAGGTACGAGCAGTACTTC. Protein sequence: CATRDSSGSRYEQYF. This chain joins TRBV15 and TRBJ2-7; 8 nucleotides match TRBD2. The CDR3 is 15 amino acids. Per germline, CDR1 LNHNV and CDR2 YYDKDF (reference sequence). Trimming removed 6 bases from V and 4 bases from J; junction bases left unmatched: 11.

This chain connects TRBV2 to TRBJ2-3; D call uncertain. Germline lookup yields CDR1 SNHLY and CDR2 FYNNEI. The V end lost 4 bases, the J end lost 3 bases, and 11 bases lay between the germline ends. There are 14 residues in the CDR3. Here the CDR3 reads CASSVWLMTDTQYF. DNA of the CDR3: TGTGCCAGCAGTGTGTGGCTGATGACAGATACGCAGTATTTT.

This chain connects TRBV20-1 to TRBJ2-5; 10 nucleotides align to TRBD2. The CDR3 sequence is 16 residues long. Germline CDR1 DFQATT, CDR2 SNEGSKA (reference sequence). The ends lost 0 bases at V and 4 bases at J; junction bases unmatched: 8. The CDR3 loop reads CSARDLRSGRLETQYF. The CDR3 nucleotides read TGCAGTGCTAGAGATCTTCGTAGCGGGAGGTTAGAGACCCAGTACTTC.

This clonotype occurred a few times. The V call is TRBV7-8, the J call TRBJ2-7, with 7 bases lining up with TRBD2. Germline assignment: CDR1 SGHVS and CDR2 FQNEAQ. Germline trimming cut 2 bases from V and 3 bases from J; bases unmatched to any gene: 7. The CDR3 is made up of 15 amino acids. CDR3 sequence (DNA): TGTGCCAGCAGCTTATTTGGGACTACGCACTACGAGCAGTACTTC. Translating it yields CASSLFGTTHYEQYF.

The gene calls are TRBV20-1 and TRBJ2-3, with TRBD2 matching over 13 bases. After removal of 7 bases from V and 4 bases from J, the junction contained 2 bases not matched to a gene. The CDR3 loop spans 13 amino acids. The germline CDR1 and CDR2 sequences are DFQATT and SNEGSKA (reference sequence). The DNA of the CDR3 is TGCAGTGGGACTAGCGGGAGTGCAGATACGCAGTATTTT. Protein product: CSGTSGSADTQYF.

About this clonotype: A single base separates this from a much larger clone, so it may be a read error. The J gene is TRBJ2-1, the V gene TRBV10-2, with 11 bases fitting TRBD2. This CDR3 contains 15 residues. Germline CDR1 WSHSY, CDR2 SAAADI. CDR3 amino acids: CSSGRTSGSIDEQFF. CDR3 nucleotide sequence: TGCTCCAGCGGACGCACTAGCGGGAGTATCGATGAGCAGTTCTTC.

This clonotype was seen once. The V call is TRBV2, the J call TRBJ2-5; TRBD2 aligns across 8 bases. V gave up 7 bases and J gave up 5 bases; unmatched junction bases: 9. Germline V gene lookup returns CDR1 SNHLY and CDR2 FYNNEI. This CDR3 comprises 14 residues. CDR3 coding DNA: TGTGCCAGCATACGGAGCGGGAGCCTGGAGACCCAGTACTTC. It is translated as CASIRSGSLETQYF.

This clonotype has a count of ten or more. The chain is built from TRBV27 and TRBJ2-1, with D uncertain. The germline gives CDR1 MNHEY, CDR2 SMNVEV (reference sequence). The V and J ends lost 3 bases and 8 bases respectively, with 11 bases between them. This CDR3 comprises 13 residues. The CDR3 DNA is TGTGCCAGCAGTTTCGCTGCTTCGGATGAGCAGTTCTTC. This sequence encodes CASSFAASDEQFF.

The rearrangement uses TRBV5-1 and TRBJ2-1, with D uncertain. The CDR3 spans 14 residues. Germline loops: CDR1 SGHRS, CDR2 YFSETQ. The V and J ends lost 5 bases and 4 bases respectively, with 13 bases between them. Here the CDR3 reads CASSQGSNYNEQFF. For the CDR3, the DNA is TGCGCCAGCAGTCAAGGCTCTAATTACAATGAGCAGTTCTTC.

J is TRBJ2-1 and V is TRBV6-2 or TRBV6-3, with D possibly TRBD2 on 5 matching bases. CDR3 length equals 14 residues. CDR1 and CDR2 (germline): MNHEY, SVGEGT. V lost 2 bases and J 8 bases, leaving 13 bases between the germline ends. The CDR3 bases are TGTGCCAGCAGTTACAGGCCCAGGAGGTATGAGCAGTTCTTC. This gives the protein CASSYRPRRYEQFF.

The CDR3 bases are TGTGCCAGCAGCCGGGACAGGGGAATACGACAGCCCCAGCATTTT. This encodes CASSRDRGIRQPQHF. The gene calls are TRBV5-6 and TRBJ1-5, with 10 bases fitting TRBD1. Germline CDR1 reads SGHDT; CDR2 reads YYEEEE. The CDR3 contains 15 residues. V lost 4 bases to trimming and J lost 7 bases; unmatched junction nucleotides: 8.

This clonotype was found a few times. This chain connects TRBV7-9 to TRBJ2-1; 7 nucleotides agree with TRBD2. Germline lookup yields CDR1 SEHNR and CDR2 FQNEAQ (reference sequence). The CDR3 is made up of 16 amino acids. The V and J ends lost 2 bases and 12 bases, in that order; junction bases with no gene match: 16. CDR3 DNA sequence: TGTGCCAGCAGCTTACTTGGCGGGAGCTCCCTTATTGGGCAGTTCTTC. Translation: CASSLLGGSSLIGQFF.

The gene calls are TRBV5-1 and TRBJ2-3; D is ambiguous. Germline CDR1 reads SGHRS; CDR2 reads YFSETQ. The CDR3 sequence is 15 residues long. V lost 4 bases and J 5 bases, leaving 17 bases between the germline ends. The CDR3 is CASSQSEGPVDTQYF. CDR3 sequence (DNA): TGCGCCAGCAGCCAATCGGAAGGGCCTGTAGATACGCAGTATTTT.

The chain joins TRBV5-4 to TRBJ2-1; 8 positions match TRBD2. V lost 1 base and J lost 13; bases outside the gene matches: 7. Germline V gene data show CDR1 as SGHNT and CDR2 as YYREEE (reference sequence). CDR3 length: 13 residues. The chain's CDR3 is CASSLSGTRFQFF. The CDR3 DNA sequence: TGTGCCAGCAGCTTGTCTGGGACTAGATTCCAGTTCTTC.

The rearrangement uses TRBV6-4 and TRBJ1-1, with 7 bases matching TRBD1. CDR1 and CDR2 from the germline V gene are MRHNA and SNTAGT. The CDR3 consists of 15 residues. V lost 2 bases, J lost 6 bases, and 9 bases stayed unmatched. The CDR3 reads CASSDQAGGISEAFF. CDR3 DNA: TGTGCCAGCAGTGACCAAGCAGGGGGAATTTCTGAAGCTTTCTTT.

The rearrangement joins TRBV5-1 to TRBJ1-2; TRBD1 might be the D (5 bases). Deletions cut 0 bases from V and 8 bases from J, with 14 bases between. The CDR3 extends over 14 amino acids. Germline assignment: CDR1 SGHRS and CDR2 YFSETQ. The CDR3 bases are TGCGCCAGCAGCTTGGAGGCAGGGTCGGGAGGCTACACCTTC. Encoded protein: CASSLEAGSGGYTF.

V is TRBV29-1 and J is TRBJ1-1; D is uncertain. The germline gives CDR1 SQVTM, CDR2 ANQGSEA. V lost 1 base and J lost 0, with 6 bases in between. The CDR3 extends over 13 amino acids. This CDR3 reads CSVEGRLNTEAFF. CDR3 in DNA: TGCAGCGTTGAAGGCAGGTTGAACACTGAAGCTTTCTTT.

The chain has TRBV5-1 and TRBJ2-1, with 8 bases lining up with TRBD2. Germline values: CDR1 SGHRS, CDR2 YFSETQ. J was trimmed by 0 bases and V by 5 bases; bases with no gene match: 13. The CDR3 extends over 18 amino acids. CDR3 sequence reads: CASRNNGTSLPSYNEQFF. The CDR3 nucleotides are TGCGCCAGCAGAAATAACGGGACTAGTTTACCCTCCTACAATGAGCAGTTCTTC.

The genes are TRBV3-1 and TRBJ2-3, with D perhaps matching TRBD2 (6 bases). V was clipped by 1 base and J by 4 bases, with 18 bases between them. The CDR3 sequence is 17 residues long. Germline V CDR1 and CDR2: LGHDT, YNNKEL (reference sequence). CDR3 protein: CASSQGGIRGVPDTQYF. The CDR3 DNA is TGTGCCAGCAGCCAAGGTGGGATCCGCGGGGTCCCAGATACGCAGTATTTT.

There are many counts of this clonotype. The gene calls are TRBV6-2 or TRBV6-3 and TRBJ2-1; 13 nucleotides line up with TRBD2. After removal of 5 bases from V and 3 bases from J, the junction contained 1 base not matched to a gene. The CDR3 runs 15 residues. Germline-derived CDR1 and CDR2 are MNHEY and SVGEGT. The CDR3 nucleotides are TGTGCCAGCAGTCGACTAGCGGGAGGCTACAATGAGCAGTTCTTC. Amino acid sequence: CASSRLAGGYNEQFF.

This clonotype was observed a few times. The CDR3 DNA sequence: TGCGCCAGCAGCTTGGGACAGACCCTAGCCAAAAACATTCAGTACTTC. Amino acids: CASSLGQTLAKNIQYF. The rearrangement uses TRBV5-1 and TRBJ2-4, with D perhaps matching TRBD1 (5 bases). V lost 0 bases to trimming and J lost 0 bases, with 10 bases between them. This CDR3 is 16 amino acids long. Germline V gives CDR1 SGHRS, CDR2 YFSETQ.